This TCR beta chain derives from a study of metastatic and nonmetastatic thyroid tumors (dated by TCRdb to the early 2020s). About the full investigation: Repertoires from peripheral blood and from tumor or nodule tissue samples of malignant and benign thyroid patients were compared.

CDR3 length: 14 amino acids, cysteine to phenylalanine. CDR3 DNA only is kept here, 42 bases in frame from base 1. CDR1 GTSNPN and CDR2 SVGIG are derived from the germline V gene (reference sequence). V lost 0 bases and J lost 5 bases; the stretch between them is 13 bases long. The investigation overall reported the following: In both blood and tumor samples, malignant tumors were reported to have significantly higher TCR beta diversity than benign nodules.

Receptor amplification or capture employed PCR. Sequencing instrument: Illumina HiSeq 4000. High-throughput sequencing was used to profile the TCR beta-chain CDR3 region of each patient. Concerning the study's data processing: CDR3 differences across clinicopathological groups were used to build a classifier for discriminating distant-metastatic papillary thyroid cancer patients. The Shannon index was used to assess repertoire diversity, and the Morisita-Horn index was used to assess tumor-blood repertoire similarity. Clones were called with MiXCR by TCRdb after fastp trimmed the public reads at Q25, and only in-frame beta chains were retained. For this entry, the V and J calls and clone size follow TCRdb and not the study's own pipeline. The sample table lists around 61,000 clones, just under 30% of them with a count of one. The ten top clones hold roughly 15% of the sample. None of the patients had been given any treatment before thyroid surgery. The study retrospectively analysed patient clinical samples collected from about 2012 to 2018 using T-cell receptor beta sequencing.

This clone was recorded a few times. Its antigen target is currently unknown. Per-base quality was not reported, and no clone a single base away is much larger than it. The specimen sequenced was blood. The chain is assembled from TRBV30 and TRBJ2-5; the D gene assignment is ambiguous. The clonotype comes from a female donor with papillary thyroid cancer or a benign thyroid nodule (not recorded which). Some clones in this sample may be carry-over from other donors' samples. The CDR3 protein is CAWSVFRGLETQYF. DNA sequence: TGTGCCTGGAGTGTATTCCGAGGCCTTGAGACCCAGTACTTC.